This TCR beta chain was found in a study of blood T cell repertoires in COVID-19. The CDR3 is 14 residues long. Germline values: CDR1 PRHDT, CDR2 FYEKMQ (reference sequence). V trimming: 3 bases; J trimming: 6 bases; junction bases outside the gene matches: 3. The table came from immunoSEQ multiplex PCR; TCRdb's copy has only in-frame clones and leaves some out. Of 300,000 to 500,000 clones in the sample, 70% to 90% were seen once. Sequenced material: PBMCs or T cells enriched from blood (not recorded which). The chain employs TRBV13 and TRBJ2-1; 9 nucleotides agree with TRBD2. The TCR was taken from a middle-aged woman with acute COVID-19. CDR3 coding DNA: TGTGCCAGCAGCTTCGGGACTAGCAGCAATGAGCAGTTCTTC. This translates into CASSFGTSSNEQFF.